Shown below are 17 T cell receptor beta chains from a single sample sequenced in a study of patients and donors after allogeneic stem cell transplantation. TCRdb re-called the RT-PCR reads with MiXCR, one entry per CDR3 protein. The sample shows some 960,000 distinct CDR3 sequences, about a sixth of them seen only once. Sequenced material: blood, either unsorted or a sorted T cell fraction (not recorded which). Receptors were obtained from a human donor who was either an allogeneic HSCT recipient or a stem cell or donor lymphocyte infusion donor (not recorded which). It is not recorded whose cells these are; they may come from a transplant donor.

There are a few counts of this clonotype. The V gene is TRBV9, the J gene TRBJ2-3; 10 bases map to TRBD2. V shed 3 bases and J 4 bases; nucleotides not matched to a gene: 8. Looked up from germline, CDR1 is SGDLS and CDR2 is YYNGEE. The CDR3 length is 16 residues. CDR3 nucleotides: TGTGCCAGCAGCGGTTTAGCGGGGGGTTCCCCAGATACGCAGTATTTT. As protein: CASSGLAGGSPDTQYF.

This clonotype was seen more than once but under ten times. The chain carries TRBV6-2 or TRBV6-3 and TRBJ1-1, with 7 bases aligning to TRBD1. The CDR3 is 14 amino acids. In germline, CDR1 is MNHEY, CDR2 SVGEGT. The V and J ends lost 6 bases and 4 bases, in that order; junction bases with no gene match: 8. This CDR3 reads CASRPTGTSTEAFF. For the CDR3, the DNA is TGTGCCAGCAGACCGACAGGGACGAGCACTGAAGCTTTCTTT.

V and J are TRBV5-1 and TRBJ1-4, with D perhaps matching TRBD1 (6 bases). The V end was cut by 0 bases, the J end by 7 bases, with 10 bases between. CDR1 SGHRS and CDR2 YFSETQ come from the germline V gene. This CDR3 spans 14 amino acids. The CDR3 here is CASSLGKGVEKLFF. The CDR3 nucleotides are TGCGCCAGCAGCTTGGGAAAGGGGGTTGAAAAACTGTTTTTT.

CDR3 residues: CASSLVPQTVAFF. For the CDR3, the DNA is TGCGCCAGCAGCTTGGTACCGCAGACAGTCGCTTTCTTT. This chain links TRBV5-1 with TRBJ1-1, with D possibly TRBD1 on 5 matching bases. V was cut by 0 bases and J by 11 bases, with 14 bases left in between. CDR1 SGHRS and CDR2 YFSETQ come from the germline V gene. The CDR3 sequence is 13 residues long.

The table lists this clonotype with a few counts. This rearrangement joins TRBV11-2 to TRBJ2-3; 10 bases fit TRBD2. CDR3 length: 20 residues. Unmatched junction bases numbered 17, after V lost 5 bases and J lost 0 bases. Germline assignment: CDR1 SGHAT and CDR2 FQNNGV. The CDR3 nucleotides are TGTGCCAGCAGCCTTTTCTTTTCCACTAGCGGGGCCTCTAGCACAGATACGCAGTATTTT. This sequence encodes CASSLFFSTSGASSTDTQYF.

The table lists this clonotype with a few counts. This chain uses TRBV9 with TRBJ2-7, with D unresolved. With 3 bases removed from V and 2 bases from J, the gap between germline ends came to 12 bases. This CDR3 is built from 14 residues. Germline V gene data show CDR1 as SGDLS and CDR2 as YYNGEE. The CDR3 is CASSEGVGTYEQYF. Here the CDR3 DNA reads TGTGCCAGCAGCGAAGGAGTGGGAACCTACGAGCAGTACTTC.

This clonotype showed up just a few times. The chain employs TRBV5-1 and TRBJ1-1; D gene ambiguous. CDR3 length: 14 amino acids. Looked up from germline, CDR1 is SGHRS and CDR2 is YFSETQ. V lost 0 bases and J lost 0, with 6 bases in between. The CDR3 bases are TGCGCCAGCAGCTTGGTTGAAATGAACACTGAAGCTTTCTTT. Its translation is CASSLVEMNTEAFF.

This chain uses TRBV7-2 with TRBJ1-5; weak D call: TRBD1 (6 bases). Trimming stripped 0 bases from V and 1 base from J, with 13 bases between. This CDR3 spans 17 amino acids. CDR1 and CDR2 from the germline V gene are SGHTA and FQGNSA. In DNA, the CDR3 is TGTGCCAGCAGCTTAGCGAGAGGGACAAAAAGCAATCAGCCCCAGCATTTT. Translation gives CASSLARGTKSNQPQHF.

The rearrangement uses TRBV6-5 and TRBJ2-2; D is ambiguous. The V end lost 2 bases, the J end lost 2 bases, and 9 bases lay between the germline ends. This CDR3 has 15 residues. The germline CDR1 and CDR2 sequences are MNHEY and SVGAGI. CDR3 loop: CASSYRTDNTGELFF. In DNA form, the CDR3 reads TGTGCCAGCAGTTACCGGACCGATAACACCGGGGAGCTGTTTTTT.

This rearrangement joins TRBV28 to TRBJ1-2, with 9 bases matching TRBD1. This CDR3 has 14 residues. CDR1 is MDHEN, CDR2 SYDVKM, per germline. With V trimmed by 8 bases and J by 6 bases, 10 bases remained unmatched. As DNA, the CDR3 is TGTGCCAGCGACAGCCCCGGGACAGGGAATGGCTACACCTTC. This codes for CASDSPGTGNGYTF.

This clonotype was found many times. This chain uses TRBV12-3 or TRBV12-4 with TRBJ2-7, with 8 bases lining up with TRBD1. This CDR3 is 15 amino acids long. V lost 6 bases to trimming and J lost 7 bases; unmatched junction nucleotides: 14. CDR3 DNA: TGTGCCAGCAGCTTGGCCCCCAGGACAGGGAAGGAGCAGTACTTC. Its protein product is CASSLAPRTGKEQYF.

This clonotype has just a few counts. CDR3 in amino acids: CASSLEPGQPQHF. The CDR3 DNA follows: TGTGCCAGCAGCTTAGAACCCGGGCAGCCCCAGCATTTT. The chain joins TRBV7-2 to TRBJ1-5; no firm D call. V was cut by 1 base and J by 7 bases, with 8 bases left in between. The length of the CDR3 is 13 residues. Germline CDR1 reads SGHTA; CDR2 reads FQGNSA. Drawing the rest from reference TRBV7-2 and TRBJ1-5, the complete variable domain is GAGVSQSPSNKVTEKGKDVELRCDPISGHTALYWYRQSLGQGLEFLIYFQGNSAPDKSGLPSDRFSAERTGGSVSTLTIQRTQQEDSAVYLCASSLEPGQPQHFGDGTRLSIL.

This clonotype was counted a few times. The chain combines TRBV12-3 or TRBV12-4 with TRBJ2-7; a weak D match, TRBD1 (6 bases). The CDR3 length is 13 residues. Trimming pared 5 bases from V and 11 bases from J, leaving 19 bases between. CDR3 sequence (DNA): TGTGCCAGCAGTCCGGGACACACACTTCAAGAGTACTTC. Translating gives CASSPGHTLQEYF.

This clonotype was observed a handful of times. The chain is built from TRBV11-1 and TRBJ2-3; 8 nucleotides agree with TRBD2. This CDR3 region has 17 residues. The J segment lost 4 bases and the V segment lost 5 bases, leaving 14 bases of the junction unmatched. Germline V gene data show CDR1 as SGHAT and CDR2 as FQDESV (reference sequence). The CDR3 loop is CASSDLQGGGSPDTQYF. Written as DNA, the CDR3 is TGTGCCAGCAGCGACCTACAGGGCGGGGGGAGCCCAGATACGCAGTATTTT.

This rearrangement joins TRBV12-3 or TRBV12-4 to TRBJ1-6; D is undetermined. The CDR3 sequence is 14 residues long. Trimming cost V 3 bases and J 7 bases, with 10 bases left between them. Here the CDR3 DNA reads TGTGCCAGCAGTTTTAACTCGCCCAATTCACCCCTCCACTTT. Its translation: CASSFNSPNSPLHF.

The chain carries TRBV7-2 and TRBJ1-1, with TRBD1 as a possible D gene (6 bases). The CDR3 totals 15 residues. Germline V lookup: CDR1 SGHTA, CDR2 FQGNSA. Between the trimmed V and J ends, which lost 5 bases and 1 base, there was a span of 14 bases. In nucleotides, the CDR3 is TGTGCCAGCAGCGCAATCACAGGGAAGAACACTGAAGCTTTCTTT. Amino acid sequence: CASSAITGKNTEAFF.

The genes are TRBV7-9 and TRBJ1-1, with no clear D. V lost 11 bases, J lost 1 base, and 14 bases lay in between. Germline loops: CDR1 SEHNR, CDR2 FQNEAQ (reference sequence). The CDR3 contains 13 residues. CDR3 protein: CAPIRLQNTEAFF. The CDR3 region has the DNA TGTGCCCCCATAAGGCTCCAGAACACTGAAGCTTTCTTT.